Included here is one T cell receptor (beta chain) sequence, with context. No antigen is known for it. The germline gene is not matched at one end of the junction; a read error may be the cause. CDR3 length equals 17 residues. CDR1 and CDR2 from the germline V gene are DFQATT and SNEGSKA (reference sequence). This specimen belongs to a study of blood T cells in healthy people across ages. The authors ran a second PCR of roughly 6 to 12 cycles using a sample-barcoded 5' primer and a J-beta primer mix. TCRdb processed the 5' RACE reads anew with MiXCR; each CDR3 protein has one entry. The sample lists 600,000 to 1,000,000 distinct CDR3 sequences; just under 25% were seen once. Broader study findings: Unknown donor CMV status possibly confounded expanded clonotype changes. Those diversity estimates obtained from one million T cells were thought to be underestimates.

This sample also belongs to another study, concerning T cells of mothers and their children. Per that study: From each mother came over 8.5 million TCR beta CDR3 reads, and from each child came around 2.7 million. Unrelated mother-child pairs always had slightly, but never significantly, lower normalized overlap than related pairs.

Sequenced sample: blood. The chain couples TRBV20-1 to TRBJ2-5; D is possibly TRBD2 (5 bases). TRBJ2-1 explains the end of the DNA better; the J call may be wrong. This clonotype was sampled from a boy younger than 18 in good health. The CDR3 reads CSAYDYADAGSNNEQFF. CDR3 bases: TGCAGTGCTTACGACTATGCCGACGCCGGCTCCAACAATGAGCAGTTCTTC.